This T cell receptor (beta chain) originates from a study of blood T cell repertoires in COVID-19. Overall study: Acute-phase and convalescent COVID-19 samples originated in the United States, Italy and Spain.

Germline V gene lookup returns CDR1 GTSNPN and CDR2 SVGIG (reference sequence). Trimming removed 2 bases from V and 7 bases from J; junction bases left unmatched: 6. This CDR3 is 14 amino acids long. This clone was observed a single time. Original data processing: Nucleated cell counts were estimated from reference gene primer amplification. Measured with immunoSEQ multiplex PCR; TCRdb has only the in-frame clones, and not every one. The V and J calls and clone size are taken from that table; D and trimming were inferred from the DNA. The table lists around 620,000 clones, just under 90% of them singletons.

The sequence was collected from a woman younger than 30 with acute or convalescent COVID-19. The sample taken for sequencing was peripheral blood. The chain recombines TRBV30 with TRBJ1-4, with 8 bases fitting TRBD1. CDR3 sequence (DNA): TGTGCCTGGAGTCCAGACAGGGGTAGTGAAAAACTGTTTTTT. This encodes CAWSPDRGSEKLFF.